This T cell receptor beta chain emerged from a study of cytomegalovirus exposure and HLA in healthy donors. Across the study: Sequencing of around 200 million T cells in an earlier analysis found more than 100 million unique TCR beta sequences. Unique TCRs from HLA-typed donors, roughly 87 million of them, were held in an early data release.

Germline V CDR1 and CDR2: LNHDA, SQIVND (reference sequence). The CDR3 loop spans 16 amino acids. Trimming removed 3 bases from V and 4 bases from J; junction bases left unmatched: 11. Study-level points and caveats: While the bulk of TCR sequences proved rare, some public TCRs turned up in many donors.

The primer mix had 60 Vbeta and 13 Jbeta primers. Generated by immunoSEQ multiplex PCR, the TCRdb table keeps only in-frame clones and is missing some. The sample consists of over 120,000 clones, under 90% of them appearing once. To note about this clone: Its antigen is currently unknown.

The sequence came from a man aged 40-49 years in good health and CMV-seronegative. The chain carries TRBV19 and TRBJ1-2; 7 nucleotides align to TRBD1. Specimen: PBMCs. The DNA of the CDR3 is TGTGCCAGTAGTATCCTAACCGGGACAGCCATCTATGGCTACACCTTC. Its translation is CASSILTGTAIYGYTF.